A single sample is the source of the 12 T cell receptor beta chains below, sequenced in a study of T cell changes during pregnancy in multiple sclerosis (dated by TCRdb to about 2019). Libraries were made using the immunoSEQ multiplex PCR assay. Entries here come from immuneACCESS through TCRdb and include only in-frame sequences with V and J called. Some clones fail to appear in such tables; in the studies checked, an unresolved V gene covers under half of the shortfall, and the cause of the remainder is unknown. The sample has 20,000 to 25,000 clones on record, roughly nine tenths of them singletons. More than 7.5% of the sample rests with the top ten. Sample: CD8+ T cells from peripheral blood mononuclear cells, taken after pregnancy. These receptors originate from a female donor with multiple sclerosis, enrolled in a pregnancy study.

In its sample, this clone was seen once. The CDR3 spells CSALQGRGYGYTF. CDR3 sequence (DNA): TGCAGCGCCCTACAGGGTCGAGGGTATGGCTACACCTTC. This chain connects TRBV29-1 to TRBJ1-2, with a tentative D call TRBD1 (6 bases). This CDR3 is 13 amino acids long. Germline CDR1 and CDR2: SQVTM and ANQGSEA. V lost 7 bases, J lost 5 bases, and 17 bases lay in between.

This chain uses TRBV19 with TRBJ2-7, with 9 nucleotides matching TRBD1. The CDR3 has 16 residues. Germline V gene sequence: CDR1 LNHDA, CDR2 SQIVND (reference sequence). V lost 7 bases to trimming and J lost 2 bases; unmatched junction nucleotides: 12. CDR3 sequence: CASTDLAGTGTYEQYF. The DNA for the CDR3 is TGTGCCAGTACAGATCTTGCCGGGACAGGGACCTACGAGCAGTACTTC.

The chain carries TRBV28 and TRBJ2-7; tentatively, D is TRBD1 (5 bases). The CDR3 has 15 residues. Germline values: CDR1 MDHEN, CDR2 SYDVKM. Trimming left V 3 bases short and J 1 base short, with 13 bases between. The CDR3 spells CASSLETDVSYEQYF. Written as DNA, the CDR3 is TGTGCCAGCAGTTTGGAGACAGATGTTTCCTACGAGCAGTACTTC.

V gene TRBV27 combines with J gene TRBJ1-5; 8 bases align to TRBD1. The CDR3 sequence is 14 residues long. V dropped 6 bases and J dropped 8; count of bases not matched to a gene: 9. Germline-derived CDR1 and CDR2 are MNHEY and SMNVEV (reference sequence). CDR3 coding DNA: TGTGCCAGCAGCCACGACAGGGGAATGAAGCCCCAGCATTTT. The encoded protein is CASSHDRGMKPQHF.

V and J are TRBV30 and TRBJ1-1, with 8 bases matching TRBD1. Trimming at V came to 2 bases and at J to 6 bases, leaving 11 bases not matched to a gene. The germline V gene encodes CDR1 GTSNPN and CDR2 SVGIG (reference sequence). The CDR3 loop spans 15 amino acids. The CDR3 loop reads CAWSPTGQGWAEAFF. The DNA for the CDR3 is TGTGCCTGGAGTCCGACTGGACAGGGTTGGGCTGAAGCTTTCTTT.

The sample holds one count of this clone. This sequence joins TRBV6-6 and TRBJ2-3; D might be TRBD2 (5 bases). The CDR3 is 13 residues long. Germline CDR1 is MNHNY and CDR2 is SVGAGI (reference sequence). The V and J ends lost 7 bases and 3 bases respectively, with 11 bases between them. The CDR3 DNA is TGTGCCAGCACCTTAGCGCTGACAGATACGCAGTATTTT. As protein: CASTLALTDTQYF.

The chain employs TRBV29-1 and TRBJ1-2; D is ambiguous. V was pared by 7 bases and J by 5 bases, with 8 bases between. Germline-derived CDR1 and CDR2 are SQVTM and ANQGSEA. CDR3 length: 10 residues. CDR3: CSAQDYGYTF. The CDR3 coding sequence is TGCAGCGCCCAGGATTATGGCTACACCTTC.

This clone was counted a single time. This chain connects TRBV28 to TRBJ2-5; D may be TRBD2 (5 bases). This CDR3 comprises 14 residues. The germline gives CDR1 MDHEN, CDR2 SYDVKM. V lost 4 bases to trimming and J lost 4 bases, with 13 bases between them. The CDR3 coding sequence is TGTGCCAGCAGTTCCCGAGGGTTGCGAGAGACCCAGTACTTC. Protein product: CASSSRGLRETQYF.

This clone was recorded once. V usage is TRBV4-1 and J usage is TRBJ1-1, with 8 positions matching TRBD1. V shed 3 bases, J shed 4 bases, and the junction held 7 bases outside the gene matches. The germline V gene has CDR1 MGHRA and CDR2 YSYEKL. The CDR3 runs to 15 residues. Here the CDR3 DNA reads TGCGCCAGCAGCCAGACGGACAGGGAGGTCACTGAAGCTTTCTTT. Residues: CASSQTDREVTEAFF.

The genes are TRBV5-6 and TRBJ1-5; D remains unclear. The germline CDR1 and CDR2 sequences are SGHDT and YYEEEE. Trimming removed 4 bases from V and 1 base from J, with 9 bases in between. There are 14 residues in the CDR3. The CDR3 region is CASSAGGSNQPQHF. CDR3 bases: TGTGCCAGCAGCGCAGGAGGGAGCAATCAGCCCCAGCATTTT.

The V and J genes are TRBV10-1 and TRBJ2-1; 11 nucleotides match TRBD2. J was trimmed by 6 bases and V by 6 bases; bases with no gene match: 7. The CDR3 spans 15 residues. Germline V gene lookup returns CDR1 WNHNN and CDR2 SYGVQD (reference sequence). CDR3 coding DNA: TGCGCCAGCAGCGCACTAGCGGGAGAAGGCAATGAGCAGTTCTTC. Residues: CASSALAGEGNEQFF.

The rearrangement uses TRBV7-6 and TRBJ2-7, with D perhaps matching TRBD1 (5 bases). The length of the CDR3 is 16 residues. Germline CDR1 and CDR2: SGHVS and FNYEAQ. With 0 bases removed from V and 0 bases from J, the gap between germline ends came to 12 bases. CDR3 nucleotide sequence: TGTGCCAGCAGCTTAGCGCTAGGCGACAGCTCCTACGAGCAGTACTTC. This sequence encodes CASSLALGDSSYEQYF. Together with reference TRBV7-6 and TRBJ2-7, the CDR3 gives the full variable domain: GAGVSQSPRYKVTKRGQDVALRCDPISGHVSLYWYRQALGQGPEFLTYFNYEAQQDKSGLPNDRFSAERPEGSISTLTIQRTEQRDSAMYRCASSLALGDSSYEQYFGPGTRLTVT.